These 10 T cell receptor beta chains originate from one sample sequenced in a study of T cell repertoires in cytomegalovirus infection. TCRdb processed the reads anew with MiXCR; each CDR3 protein has one entry. This sample has fewer than 80,000 distinct CDR3 sequences, with less than 4.5% found just once. Specimen: PBMCs. The receptors were sampled from a human donor in good health (CMV status not recorded). Some clones in this sample may be carry-over from other donors' samples.

This clonotype was recorded at least ten times. The chain has TRBV10-3 and TRBJ1-6, with D perhaps matching TRBD1 (5 bases). This CDR3 region has 13 residues. V was shortened by 6 bases and J by 6 bases, with 9 bases between the two germline ends. Germline V gene sequence: CDR1 ENHRY, CDR2 SYGVKD. The CDR3, as DNA: TGTGCCATCAGGACAGACCGTAATTCACCCCTCCACTTT. Its protein product is CAIRTDRNSPLHF.

This clonotype was seen repeatedly, ten times or more. The J gene is TRBJ1-1, the V gene TRBV28; possibly TRBD1 for D (6 bases). The CDR3 contains 13 residues. Germline V gene sequence: CDR1 MDHEN, CDR2 SYDVKM. Trimming pared 6 bases from V and 6 bases from J, leaving 14 bases between. CDR3 DNA sequence: TGTGCCAGCAGAACTCAGGGGAAGGCTGAAGCTTTCTTT. Its protein is CASRTQGKAEAFF. Together with reference TRBV28 and TRBJ1-1, the CDR3 gives the full variable domain: DVKVTQSSRYLVKRTGEKVFLECVQDMDHENMFWYRQDPGLGLRLIYFSYDVKMKEKGDIPEGYSVSREKKERFSLILESASTNQTSMYLCASRTQGKAEAFFGQGTRLTVV.

This clonotype was seen ten or more times. J is TRBJ2-7 and V is TRBV12-3 or TRBV12-4, with 9 bases lining up with TRBD1. J lost 2 bases, V lost 6 bases, and 5 bases had no gene match. The CDR3 is made up of 14 amino acids. As DNA, the CDR3 is TGTGCCAGCAGCATGACAGGGGGAACCTACGAGCAGTACTTC. It specifies CASSMTGGTYEQYF.

This clonotype was seen repeatedly, ten times or more. The rearrangement uses TRBV19 and TRBJ1-5, with D hard to call. The CDR3 consists of 14 residues. Germline values: CDR1 LNHDA, CDR2 SQIVND (reference sequence). Trimming removed 8 bases at V and 0 bases at J, with 11 bases between. Here the CDR3 reads CASGQWVSNQPQHF. CDR3 nucleotide sequence: TGTGCCAGTGGGCAATGGGTTAGCAATCAGCCCCAGCATTTT.

This clonotype was counted at least ten times. V and J are TRBV30 and TRBJ2-1; D not resolved. Germline-derived CDR1 and CDR2 are GTSNPN and SVGIG (reference sequence). The CDR3 has 14 amino acids. V lost 0 bases to trimming and J lost 2 bases, with 8 bases between them. Here the CDR3 reads CAWSVGSPYNEQFF. The DNA of the CDR3 is TGTGCCTGGAGTGTAGGATCCCCCTACAATGAGCAGTTCTTC.

This clonotype was counted ten times or more. The chain combines TRBV6-2 or TRBV6-3 with TRBJ2-3, with 8 bases matching TRBD1. Unmatched junction bases numbered 2, after V lost 0 bases and J lost 6 bases. CDR3 size: 14 residues. Germline-derived CDR1 and CDR2 are MNHEY and SVGEGT. CDR3 residues: CASSYSWTGDTQYF. The CDR3, as DNA: TGTGCCAGCAGTTACTCGTGGACAGGGGATACGCAGTATTTT.

There are many counts of this clonotype. The rearrangement links TRBV2 to TRBJ2-1; 13 nucleotides line up with TRBD2. Germline V gene data show CDR1 as SNHLY and CDR2 as FYNNEI. CDR3 length equals 15 residues. The ends lost 4 bases at V and 4 bases at J; junction bases unmatched: 1. CDR3 in DNA: TGTGCCAGCAGTGGGGGACTAGCGGGGTACAATGAGCAGTTCTTC. This codes for CASSGGLAGYNEQFF.

This clonotype has ten or more counts. The rearrangement joins TRBV28 to TRBJ1-6; a weak D match, TRBD1 (6 bases). CDR1 is MDHEN, CDR2 SYDVKM, per germline. V was pared by 2 bases and J by 6 bases, with 17 bases between. This CDR3 contains 17 residues. The DNA of the CDR3 is TGTGCCAGCAGTTTAGTGTCGCCAGGGGCGAGTAATTCACCCCTCCACTTT. Translating gives CASSLVSPGASNSPLHF.

This clonotype was counted ten times or more. The J gene is TRBJ1-3, the V gene TRBV12-3 or TRBV12-4, with 7 bases identical to TRBD1. The J segment lost 4 bases and the V segment lost 3 bases, leaving 9 bases of the junction unmatched. CDR3 size: 16 residues. Here the CDR3 reads CASSLGTVGAGNTIYF. CDR3 nucleotides: TGTGCCAGCAGTTTGGGGACAGTTGGGGCCGGAAACACCATATATTTT.

There are many counts of this clonotype. The chain couples TRBV14 to TRBJ2-7, with a weak D call TRBD2 (5 bases). CDR3 length equals 14 residues. Germline V lookup: CDR1 SGHDN, CDR2 FVKESK. The V end was cut by 1 base, the J end by 6 bases, with 13 bases between. DNA of the CDR3: TGTGCCAGCAGCCAAGTGTTTCCGGGGAGCGAGCAGTACTTC. Amino acids: CASSQVFPGSEQYF.